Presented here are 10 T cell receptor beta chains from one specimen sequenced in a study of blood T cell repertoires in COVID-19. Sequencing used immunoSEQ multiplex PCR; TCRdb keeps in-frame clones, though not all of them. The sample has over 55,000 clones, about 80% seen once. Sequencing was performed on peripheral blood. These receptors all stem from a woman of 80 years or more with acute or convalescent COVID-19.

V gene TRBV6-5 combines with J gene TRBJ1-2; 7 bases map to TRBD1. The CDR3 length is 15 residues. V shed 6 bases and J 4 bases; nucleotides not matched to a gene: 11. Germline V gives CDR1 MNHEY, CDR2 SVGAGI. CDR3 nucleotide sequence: TGTGCCAGCAGCAAGGACAGGACCGCAGGCTATGGCTACACCTTC. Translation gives CASSKDRTAGYGYTF.

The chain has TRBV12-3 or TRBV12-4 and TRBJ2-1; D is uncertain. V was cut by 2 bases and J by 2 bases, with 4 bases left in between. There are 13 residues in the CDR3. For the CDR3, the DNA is TGTGCCAGCAGTTTACGGGCCTACAATGAGCAGTTCTTC. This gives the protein CASSLRAYNEQFF.

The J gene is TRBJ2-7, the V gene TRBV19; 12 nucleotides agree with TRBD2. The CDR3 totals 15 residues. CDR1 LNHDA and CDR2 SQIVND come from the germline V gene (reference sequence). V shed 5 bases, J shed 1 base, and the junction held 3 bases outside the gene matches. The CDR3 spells CASSAGLAGSYEQYF. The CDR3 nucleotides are TGTGCCAGTAGTGCCGGACTAGCGGGATCCTACGAGCAGTACTTC.

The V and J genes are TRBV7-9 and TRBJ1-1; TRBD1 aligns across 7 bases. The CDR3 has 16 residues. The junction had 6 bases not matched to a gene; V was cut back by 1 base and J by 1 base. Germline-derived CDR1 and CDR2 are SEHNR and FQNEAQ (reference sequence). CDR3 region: CASSLVEGATNTEAFF. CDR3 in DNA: TGTGCCAGCAGCTTAGTGGAGGGGGCAACGAACACTGAAGCTTTCTTT.

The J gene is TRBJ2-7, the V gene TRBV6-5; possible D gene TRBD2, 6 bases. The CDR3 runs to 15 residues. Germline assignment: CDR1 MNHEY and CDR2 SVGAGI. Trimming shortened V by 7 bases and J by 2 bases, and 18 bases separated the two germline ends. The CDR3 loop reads CASISQGGKPYEQYF. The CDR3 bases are TGTGCCAGCATATCCCAGGGCGGGAAACCCTACGAGCAGTACTTC.

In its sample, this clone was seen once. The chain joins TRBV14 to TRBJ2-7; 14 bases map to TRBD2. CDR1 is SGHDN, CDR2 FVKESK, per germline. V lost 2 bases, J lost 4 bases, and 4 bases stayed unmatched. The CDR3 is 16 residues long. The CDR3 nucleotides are TGTGCCAGCAGCCAACCGGGACTAGCGGGAGCGTACGAGCAGTACTTC. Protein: CASSQPGLAGAYEQYF.

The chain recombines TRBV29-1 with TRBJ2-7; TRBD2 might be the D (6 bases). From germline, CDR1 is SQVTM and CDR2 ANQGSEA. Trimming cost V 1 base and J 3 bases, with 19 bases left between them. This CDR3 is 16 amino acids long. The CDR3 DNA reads TGCAGCGTTGAAGGTGGCTCCGGGAGCGCTTTCTACGAGCAGTACTTC. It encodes CSVEGGSGSAFYEQYF.

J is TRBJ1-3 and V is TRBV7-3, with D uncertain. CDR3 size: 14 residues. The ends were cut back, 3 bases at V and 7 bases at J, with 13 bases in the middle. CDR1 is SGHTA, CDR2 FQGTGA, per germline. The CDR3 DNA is TGTGCCAGCAGCTTCACGGGTTTAGTGAACACCATATATTTT. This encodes CASSFTGLVNTIYF.

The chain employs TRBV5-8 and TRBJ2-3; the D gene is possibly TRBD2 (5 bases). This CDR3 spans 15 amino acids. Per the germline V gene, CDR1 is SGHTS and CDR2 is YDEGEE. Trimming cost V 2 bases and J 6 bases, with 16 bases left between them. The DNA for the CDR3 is TGTGCCAGCAGCTTAAGAGGGTGGTCGACGGATACGCAGTATTTT. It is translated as CASSLRGWSTDTQYF.

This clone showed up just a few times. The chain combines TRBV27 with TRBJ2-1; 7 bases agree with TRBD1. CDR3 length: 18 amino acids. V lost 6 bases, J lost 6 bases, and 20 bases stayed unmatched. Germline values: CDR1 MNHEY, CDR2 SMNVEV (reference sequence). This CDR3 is CASRPDRVLTISTNEQFF. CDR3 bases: TGTGCCAGCAGGCCCGACAGGGTTCTTACAATATCGACCAATGAGCAGTTCTTC.